What follows are 7 T cell receptor beta chains derived from one specimen sequenced in a study of blood T cell repertoires in COVID-19. TCRdb's table, derived via immunoSEQ multiplex PCR, lists solely in-frame clones and lacks some. Among fewer than 400,000 clones listed, around 84% were seen once. The sample comprised peripheral blood. The receptors shown here come from a human donor in a cohort sampled during active COVID-19.

The J gene is TRBJ1-3, the V gene TRBV7-2, with D tentatively TRBD1 (5 bases). Trimming took 3 bases from V and 9 from J, leaving 15 bases between them. Per germline, CDR1 SGHTA and CDR2 FQGNSA. This CDR3 region has 14 residues. The CDR3 loop reads CASSLRGPDVTIYF. The CDR3, as DNA: TGTGCCAGCAGCTTGCGGGGCCCGGATGTCACCATATATTTT.

The V call is TRBV9, the J call TRBJ1-2, with TRBD1 identical over 9 bases. The V gene's germline CDR1 is SGDLS and CDR2 YYNGEE. V lost 1 base and J lost 6; bases outside the gene matches: 13. The CDR3 covers 17 residues. This CDR3 reads CASSVSALVTGGNGYTF. The CDR3 DNA sequence: TGTGCCAGCAGCGTAAGTGCCCTCGTAACAGGGGGCAATGGCTACACCTTC.

This sequence joins TRBV5-6 and TRBJ1-2, with D unclear. Trimming removed 2 bases at V and 4 bases at J, with 12 bases between. The CDR3 covers 14 residues. Germline-derived CDR1 and CDR2 are SGHDT and YYEEEE. The CDR3 DNA sequence: TGTGCCAGCAGCTTTTCGGGAGGCCTCTATGGCTACACCTTC. This encodes CASSFSGGLYGYTF. Full variable domain (rest looked up from reference TRBV5-6 and TRBJ1-2): DAGVTQSPTHLIKTRGQQVTLRCSPKSGHDTVSWYQQALGQGPQFIFQYYEEEERQRGNFPDRFSGHQFPNYSSELNVNALLLGDSALYLCASSFSGGLYGYTFGSGTRLTVV.

This clone was seen a handful of times. The chain has TRBV6-1 and TRBJ2-7; D is possibly TRBD2 (6 bases). This CDR3 has 18 residues. The V gene's germline CDR1 is MNHNS and CDR2 SASEGT. Trimming pared 2 bases from V and 2 bases from J, leaving 22 bases between. The CDR3 here is CASSEPPRETVPPYEQYF. The CDR3 nucleotides are TGTGCCAGCAGTGAACCCCCACGGGAGACAGTCCCTCCCTACGAGCAGTACTTC.

This clone was counted at least ten times. The CDR3 region has the DNA TGTGCCTGGAGTACCCGGGACAGGGGGCAGGCAGATACGCAGTATTTT. As protein: CAWSTRDRGQADTQYF. The chain links TRBV30 to TRBJ2-3; 12 positions match TRBD1. Germline V gene lookup returns CDR1 GTSNPN and CDR2 SVGIG (reference sequence). CDR3 length: 16 amino acids. J gave up 4 bases and V 2 bases, and 7 bases lay outside the gene matches. Looking up the rest from reference TRBV30 and TRBJ2-3 gives the full variable domain: SQTIHQWPATLVQPVGSPLSLECTVEGTSNPNLYWYRQAAGRGLQLLFYSVGIGQISSEVPQNLSASRPQDRQFILSSKKLLLSDSGFYLCAWSTRDRGQADTQYFGPGTRLTVL.

This rearrangement joins TRBV2 to TRBJ1-5, with D tentatively TRBD1 (5 bases). The germline V and J ends were trimmed by 6 bases and 0 bases, with 18 bases remaining between them. CDR1 SNHLY and CDR2 FYNNEI come from the germline V gene. The CDR3 has 17 amino acids. The CDR3 DNA sequence: TGTGCCAGCAGCGACAGATCATCCCCCTATAGCAATCAGCCCCAGCATTTT. Amino acids: CASSDRSSPYSNQPQHF.

The chain recombines TRBV3-1 (or the pseudogene TRBV3-2) with TRBJ2-7; D is perhaps TRBD1 (5 bases). The CDR3 is 14 residues long. Germline V gene lookup returns CDR1 LGHDT and CDR2 YNNKEL (reference sequence). Trimming removed 1 base at V and 2 bases at J, with 9 bases between. CDR3 DNA: TGTGCCAGCAGCCAAGGATCAGGGCCCTACGAGCAGTACTTC. It yields the protein CASSQGSGPYEQYF.